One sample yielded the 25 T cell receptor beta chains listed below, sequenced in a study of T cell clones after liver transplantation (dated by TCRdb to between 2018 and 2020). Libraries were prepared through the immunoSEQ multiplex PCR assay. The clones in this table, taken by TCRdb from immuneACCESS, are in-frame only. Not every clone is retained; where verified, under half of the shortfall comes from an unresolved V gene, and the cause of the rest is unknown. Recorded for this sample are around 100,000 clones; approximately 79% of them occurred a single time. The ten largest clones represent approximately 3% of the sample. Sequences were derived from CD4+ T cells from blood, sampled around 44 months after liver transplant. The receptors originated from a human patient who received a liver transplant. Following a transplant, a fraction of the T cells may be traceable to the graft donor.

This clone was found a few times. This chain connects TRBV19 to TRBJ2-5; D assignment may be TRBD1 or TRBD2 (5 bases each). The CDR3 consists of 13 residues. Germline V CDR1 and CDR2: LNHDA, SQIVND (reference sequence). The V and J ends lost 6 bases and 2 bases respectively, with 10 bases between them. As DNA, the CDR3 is TGTGCCAGTAGCGAGGGACGGCAAGAGACCCAGTACTTC. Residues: CASSEGRQETQYF.

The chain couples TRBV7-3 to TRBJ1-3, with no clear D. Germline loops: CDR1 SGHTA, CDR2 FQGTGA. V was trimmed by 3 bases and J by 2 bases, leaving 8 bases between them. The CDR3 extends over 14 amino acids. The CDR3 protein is CASSFGPTGNTIYF. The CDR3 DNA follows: TGTGCCAGCAGCTTTGGCCCGACTGGAAACACCATATATTTT.

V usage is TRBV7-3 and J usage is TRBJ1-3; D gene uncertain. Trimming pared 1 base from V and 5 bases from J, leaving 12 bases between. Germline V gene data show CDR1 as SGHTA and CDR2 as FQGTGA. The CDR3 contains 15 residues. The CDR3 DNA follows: TGTGCCAGCAGCTTAAATGGCAGCCCTCGAAACACCATATATTTT. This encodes CASSLNGSPRNTIYF.

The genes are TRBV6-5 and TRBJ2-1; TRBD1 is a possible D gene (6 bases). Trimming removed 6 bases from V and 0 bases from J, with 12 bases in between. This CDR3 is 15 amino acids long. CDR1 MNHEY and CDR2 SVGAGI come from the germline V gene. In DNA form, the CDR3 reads TGTGCCAGCAGCGCCGACAGGAGCTCCTACAATGAGCAGTTCTTC. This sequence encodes CASSADRSSYNEQFF.

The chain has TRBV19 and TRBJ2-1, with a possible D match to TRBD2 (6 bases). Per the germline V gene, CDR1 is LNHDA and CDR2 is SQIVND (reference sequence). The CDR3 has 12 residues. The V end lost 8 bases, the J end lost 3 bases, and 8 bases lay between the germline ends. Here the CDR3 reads CASSGVYNEQFF. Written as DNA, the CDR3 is TGTGCCAGTTCGGGGGTCTACAATGAGCAGTTCTTC.

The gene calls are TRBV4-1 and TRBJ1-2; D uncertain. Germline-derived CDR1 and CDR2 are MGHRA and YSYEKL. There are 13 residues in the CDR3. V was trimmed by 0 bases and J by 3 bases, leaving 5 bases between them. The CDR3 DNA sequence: TGCGCCAGCAGCCAAGAACGCGACTATGGCTACACCTTC. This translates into CASSQERDYGYTF.

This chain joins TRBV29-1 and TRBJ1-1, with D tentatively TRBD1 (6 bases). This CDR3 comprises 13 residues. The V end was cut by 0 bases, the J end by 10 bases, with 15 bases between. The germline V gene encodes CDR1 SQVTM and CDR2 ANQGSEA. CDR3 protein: CSVEDNPTGPAFF. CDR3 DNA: TGCAGCGTTGAAGATAATCCAACAGGGCCAGCTTTCTTT.

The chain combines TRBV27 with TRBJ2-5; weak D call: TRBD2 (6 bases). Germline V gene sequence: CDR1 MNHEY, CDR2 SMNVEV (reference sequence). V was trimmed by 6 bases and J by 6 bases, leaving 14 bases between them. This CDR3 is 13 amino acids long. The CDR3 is CASRISGQQTQYF. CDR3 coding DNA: TGTGCCAGCAGGATTAGCGGTCAACAGACCCAGTACTTC.

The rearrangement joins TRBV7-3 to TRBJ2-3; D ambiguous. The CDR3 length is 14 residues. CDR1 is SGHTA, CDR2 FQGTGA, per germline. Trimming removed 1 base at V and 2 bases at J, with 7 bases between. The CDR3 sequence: CASSLIQNTDTQYF. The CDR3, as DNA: TGTGCCAGCAGCTTAATACAGAACACAGATACGCAGTATTTT.

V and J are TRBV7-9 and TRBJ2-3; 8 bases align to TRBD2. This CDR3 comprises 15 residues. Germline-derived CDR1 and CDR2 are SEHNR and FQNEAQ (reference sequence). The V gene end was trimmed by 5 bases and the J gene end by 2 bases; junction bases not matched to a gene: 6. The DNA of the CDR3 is TGTGCCAGCAGCGCAGCGGGAGCAGACACAGATACGCAGTATTTT. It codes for CASSAAGADTDTQYF.

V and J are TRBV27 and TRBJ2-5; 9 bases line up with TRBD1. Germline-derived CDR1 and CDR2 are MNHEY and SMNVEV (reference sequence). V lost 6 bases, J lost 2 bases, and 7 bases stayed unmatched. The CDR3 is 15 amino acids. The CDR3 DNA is TGTGCCAGCAGACTACGGGGACAGGGTCAAGAGACCCAGTACTTC. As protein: CASRLRGQGQETQYF.

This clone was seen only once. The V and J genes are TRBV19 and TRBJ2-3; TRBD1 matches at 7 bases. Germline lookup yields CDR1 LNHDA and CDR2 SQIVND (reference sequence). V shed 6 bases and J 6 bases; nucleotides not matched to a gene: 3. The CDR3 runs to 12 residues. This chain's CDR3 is CASRLQGDTQYF. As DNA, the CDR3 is TGTGCCAGTAGACTACAGGGGGATACGCAGTATTTT.

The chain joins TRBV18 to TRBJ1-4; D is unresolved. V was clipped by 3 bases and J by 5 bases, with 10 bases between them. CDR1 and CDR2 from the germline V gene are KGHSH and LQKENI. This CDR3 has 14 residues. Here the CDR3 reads CASSPYWGNEKLFF. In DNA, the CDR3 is TGTGCCAGCTCACCCTACTGGGGAAATGAAAAACTGTTTTTT. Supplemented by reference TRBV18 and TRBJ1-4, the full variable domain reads NAGVMQNPRHLVRRRGQEARLRCSPMKGHSHVYWYRQLPEEGLKFMVYLQKENIIDESGMPKERFSAEFPKEGPSILRIQQVVRGDSAAYFCASSPYWGNEKLFFGSGTQLSVL.

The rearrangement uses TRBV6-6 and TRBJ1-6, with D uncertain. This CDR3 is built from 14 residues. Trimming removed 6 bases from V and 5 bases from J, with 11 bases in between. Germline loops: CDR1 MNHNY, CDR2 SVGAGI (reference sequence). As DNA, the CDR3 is TGTGCCAGCAGCTATGAAAGCAATAATTCACCCCTCCACTTT. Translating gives CASSYESNNSPLHF.

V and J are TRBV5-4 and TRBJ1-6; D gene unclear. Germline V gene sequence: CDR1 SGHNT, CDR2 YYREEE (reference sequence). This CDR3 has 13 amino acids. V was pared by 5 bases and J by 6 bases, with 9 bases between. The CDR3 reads CASSPGLNSPLHF. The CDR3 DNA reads TGTGCCAGCAGTCCAGGCCTTAATTCACCCCTCCACTTT. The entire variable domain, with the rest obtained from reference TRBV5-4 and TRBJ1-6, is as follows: ETGVTQSPTHLIKTRGQQVTLRCSSQSGHNTVSWYQQALGQGPQFIFQYYREEENGRGNFPPRFSGLQFPNYSSELNVNALELDDSALYLCASSPGLNSPLHFGNGTRLTVT.

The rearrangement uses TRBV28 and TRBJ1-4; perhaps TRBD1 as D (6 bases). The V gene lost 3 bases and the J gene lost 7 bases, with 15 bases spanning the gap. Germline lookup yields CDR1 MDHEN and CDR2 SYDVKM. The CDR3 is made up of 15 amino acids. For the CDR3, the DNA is TGTGCCAGCAGTTTCGGGGTCAGGGGCGGTGAAAAACTGTTTTTT. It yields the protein CASSFGVRGGEKLFF.

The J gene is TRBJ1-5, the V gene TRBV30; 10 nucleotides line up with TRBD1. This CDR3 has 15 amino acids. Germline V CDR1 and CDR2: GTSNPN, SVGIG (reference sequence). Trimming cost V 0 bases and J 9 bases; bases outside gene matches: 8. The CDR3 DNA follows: TGTGCCTGGAGTGTTGGACAGGGGGGTATAAGGCCCCAGCATTTT. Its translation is CAWSVGQGGIRPQHF.

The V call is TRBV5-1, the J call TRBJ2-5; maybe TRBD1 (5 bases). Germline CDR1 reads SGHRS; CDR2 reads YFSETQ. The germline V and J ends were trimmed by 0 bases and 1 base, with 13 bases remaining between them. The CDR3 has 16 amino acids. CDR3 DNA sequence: TGCGCCAGCAGCTTGGTGGCTTGGGGCCCCCAAGAGACCCAGTACTTC. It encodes CASSLVAWGPQETQYF.

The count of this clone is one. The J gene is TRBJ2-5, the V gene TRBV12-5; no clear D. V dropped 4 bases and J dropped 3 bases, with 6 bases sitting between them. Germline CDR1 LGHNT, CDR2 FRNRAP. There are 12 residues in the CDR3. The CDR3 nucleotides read TGTGCTAGTGGTTACAATAAAGAGACCCAGTACTTC. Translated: CASGYNKETQYF.

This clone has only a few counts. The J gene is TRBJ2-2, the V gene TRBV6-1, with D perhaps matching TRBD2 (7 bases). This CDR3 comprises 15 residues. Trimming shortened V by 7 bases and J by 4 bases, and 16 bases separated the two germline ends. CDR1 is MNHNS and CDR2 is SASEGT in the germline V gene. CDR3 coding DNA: TGTGCCAGCATTTGGGGGGGGCGAGGCACCGGGGAGCTGTTTTTT. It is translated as CASIWGGRGTGELFF.

The CDR3 DNA follows: TGCGCCAGCAGCTTGCAACAGGGAAGAGATTCACCCCTCCACTTT. This gives the protein CASSLQQGRDSPLHF. The rearrangement links TRBV5-1 to TRBJ1-6, with D possibly being TRBD1 (6 bases). From germline, CDR1 is SGHRS and CDR2 YFSETQ. The CDR3 consists of 15 residues. The ends were cut back, 1 base at V and 8 bases at J, with 13 bases in the middle.

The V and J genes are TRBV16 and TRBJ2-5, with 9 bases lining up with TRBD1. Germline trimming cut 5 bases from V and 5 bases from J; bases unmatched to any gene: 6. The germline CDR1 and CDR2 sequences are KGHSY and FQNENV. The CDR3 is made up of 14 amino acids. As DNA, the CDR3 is TGTGCCAGCAGCGGACAGGGGAGTTGGGAGACCCAGTACTTC. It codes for CASSGQGSWETQYF.

In DNA form, the CDR3 reads TGTGCCAGCACCCGGACAGGGGCGAACACCGGGGAGCTGTTTTTT. Translated, it gives CASTRTGANTGELFF. The V gene is TRBV6-6, the J gene TRBJ2-2; 9 bases align to TRBD1. Germline V gene sequence: CDR1 MNHNY, CDR2 SVGAGI (reference sequence). J lost 0 bases, V lost 7 bases, and 3 bases had no gene match. The CDR3 contains 15 residues.

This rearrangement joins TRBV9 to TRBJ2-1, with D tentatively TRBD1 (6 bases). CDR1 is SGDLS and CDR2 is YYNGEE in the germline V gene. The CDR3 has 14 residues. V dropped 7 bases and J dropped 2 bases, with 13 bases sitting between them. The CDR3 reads CASGVTGTYNEQFF. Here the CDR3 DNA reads TGTGCCAGCGGAGTAACAGGGACCTACAATGAGCAGTTCTTC.

CDR3 sequence: CASSDLWTGGNMNTEAFF. DNA of the CDR3: TGTGCCAGCAGCGACCTATGGACAGGGGGGAACATGAACACTGAAGCTTTCTTT. V and J are TRBV7-8 and TRBJ1-1; 10 bases match TRBD1. This CDR3 region has 18 residues. Losses at the gene ends were 5 bases for V and 0 bases for J; bases not matched to a gene: 12. Germline CDR1 SGHVS, CDR2 FQNEAQ.